The 30 T cell receptor beta chains listed next were all sequenced from one sample in a study of blood T cell repertoires in COVID-19 (dated by TCRdb to about 2020). The receptor library was made with the immunoSEQ multiplex PCR assay. Here the immuneACCESS table is served through TCRdb, limited to in-frame sequences with V and J called. Missing clones are a known gap in these copies; in checked studies unresolved V genes cover under half, and the rest lacks a known reason. This sample is represented by 95,000 to 150,000 clones; around 80% of them were singletons. 17% of the sample is taken by the ten largest. The sample consisted of peripheral blood. The receptor set was obtained from a young man with COVID-19, enrolled during active disease.

The J gene is TRBJ1-1, the V gene TRBV19; 7 nucleotides align to TRBD1. The CDR3 has 15 amino acids. CDR1 and CDR2 (germline): LNHDA, SQIVND (reference sequence). The V segment lost 10 bases and the J segment 3 bases; nucleotides outside the gene matches: 14. CDR3 sequence (DNA): TGTGCCACCTCCCCGACTGACAGGGACGACACTGAAGCTTTCTTT. Protein sequence: CATSPTDRDDTEAFF.

J is TRBJ1-6 and V is TRBV5-5; possibly TRBD1 for D (5 bases). The germline CDR1 and CDR2 sequences are SGHKS and YYEKEE (reference sequence). The CDR3 has 13 residues. V gave up 3 bases and J gave up 8 bases, with 9 bases separating them. CDR3 loop: CASSSQGDSPLHF. In DNA, the CDR3 is TGTGCCAGCAGCTCTCAAGGGGATTCACCCCTCCACTTT.

The chain couples TRBV11-3 to TRBJ2-6; 7 bases agree with TRBD2. The CDR3 has 16 residues. In germline, CDR1 is SGHNT, CDR2 YENEEA. Losses at the gene ends were 5 bases for V and 0 bases for J; bases not matched to a gene: 4. CDR3 DNA: TGTGCCAGCAGCCCTCGGACTAGCTCTGGGGCCAACGTCCTGACTTTC. Translated: CASSPRTSSGANVLTF.

The rearrangement uses TRBV9 and TRBJ2-2; D gene unclear. V lost 0 bases and J lost 4, with 7 bases in between. The length of the CDR3 is 14 residues. CDR1 and CDR2 from the germline V gene are SGDLS and YYNGEE. CDR3 protein: CASSVVGGTGELFF. The CDR3 DNA is TGTGCCAGCAGCGTAGTCGGCGGCACCGGGGAGCTGTTTTTT.

The genes are TRBV6-5 and TRBJ1-2; D is unclear. The germline gives CDR1 MNHEY, CDR2 SVGAGI. V was clipped by 0 bases and J by 7 bases, with 3 bases between them. The CDR3 has 11 residues. The CDR3 DNA reads TGTGCCAGCAGTTACTCGAGTGGCTACACCTTC. Protein sequence: CASSYSSGYTF.

The chain couples TRBV5-5 to TRBJ1-1; D is unclear. The CDR3 is 13 amino acids. In germline, CDR1 is SGHKS, CDR2 YYEKEE (reference sequence). The V gene lost 0 bases and the J gene lost 4 bases, with 7 bases spanning the gap. CDR3 coding DNA: TGTGCCAGCAGCTTGGGGCTCAGCACTGAAGCTTTCTTT. This gives the protein CASSLGLSTEAFF.

The rearrangement links TRBV28 to TRBJ1-1, with a tentative D call TRBD1 (5 bases). Between the trimmed V and J ends, which lost 10 bases and 5 bases, there was a span of 11 bases. This CDR3 spans 11 amino acids. Germline lookup yields CDR1 MDHEN and CDR2 SYDVKM. CDR3 loop: CAILEGTEAFF. DNA for the CDR3: TGTGCCATCTTGGAGGGGACTGAAGCTTTCTTT.

V gene TRBV7-2 combines with J gene TRBJ2-5; 8 positions agree with TRBD1. With 1 base clipped from V and 4 bases from J, the junction kept 2 bases outside the gene matches. The CDR3 loop spans 14 amino acids. Germline CDR1 reads SGHTA; CDR2 reads FQGNSA. CDR3: CASSLVQGAETQYF. CDR3 sequence (DNA): TGTGCCAGCAGCTTAGTTCAGGGGGCAGAGACCCAGTACTTC.

The chain combines TRBV19 with TRBJ2-7, with 11 bases lining up with TRBD1. Germline values: CDR1 LNHDA, CDR2 SQIVND (reference sequence). The CDR3 has 16 amino acids. V dropped 4 bases and J dropped 5; count of bases not matched to a gene: 10. The CDR3 DNA reads as TGTGCCAGTAGTACGGCCCGGACAGGGGGCAGAAACGAGCAGTACTTC. As protein: CASSTARTGGRNEQYF. The complete variable domain, with remaining parts taken from reference TRBV19 and TRBJ2-7, reads DGGITQSPKYLFRKEGQNVTLSCEQNLNHDAMYWYRQDPGQGLRLIYYSQIVNDFQKGDIAEGYSVSREKKESFPLTVTSAQKNPTAFYLCASSTARTGGRNEQYFGPGTRLTVT.

The chain links TRBV15 to TRBJ2-5, with 8 nucleotides matching TRBD1. CDR1 and CDR2 (germline): LNHNV, YYDKDF (reference sequence). Trimming removed 4 bases from V and 1 base from J; junction bases left unmatched: 2. CDR3 length: 14 amino acids. The CDR3: CATSKGQGQETQYF. CDR3 coding DNA: TGTGCCACCAGCAAAGGACAGGGCCAAGAGACCCAGTACTTC.

This chain connects TRBV9 to TRBJ1-5; D is unclear. This CDR3 region has 13 residues. The germline gives CDR1 SGDLS, CDR2 YYNGEE. Trimming removed 0 bases from V and 5 bases from J, with 6 bases in between. The CDR3, as DNA: TGTGCCAGCAGCGTAGCTCCCCATCAGCCCCAGCATTTT. It yields the protein CASSVAPHQPQHF.

The chain recombines TRBV7-9 with TRBJ1-1; 10 bases agree with TRBD1. Germline-derived CDR1 and CDR2 are SEHNR and FQNEAQ (reference sequence). The ends lost 5 bases at V and 1 base at J; junction bases unmatched: 7. CDR3 length equals 16 residues. CDR3 sequence: CASSTGTGEENTEAFF. CDR3 bases: TGTGCCAGCAGCACTGGGACAGGGGAAGAGAACACTGAAGCTTTCTTT.

The chain carries TRBV2 and TRBJ1-2; no clear D gene. The germline V gene has CDR1 SNHLY and CDR2 FYNNEI. Trimming took off 0 bases at V and 5 bases at J, with 13 bases between the two ends. The CDR3 length is 15 residues. CDR3 coding DNA: TGTGCCAGCAGTGAAGCGGCAGATACGACTTATGGCTACACCTTC. The encoded protein is CASSEAADTTYGYTF.

V usage is TRBV18 and J usage is TRBJ1-1, with D perhaps TRBD1 (6 bases). Deletions cut 4 bases from V and 1 base from J, with 10 bases between. Per germline, CDR1 KGHSH and CDR2 LQKENI. The CDR3 consists of 14 residues. The CDR3 bases are TGTGCCAGCTCACTACGGACAGAGAACACTGAAGCTTTCTTT. It yields the protein CASSLRTENTEAFF.

The chain uses TRBV10-3 and TRBJ1-1; D is uncertain. V was cut by 7 bases and J by 0 bases, with 6 bases left in between. Per the germline V gene, CDR1 is ENHRY and CDR2 is SYGVKD. The CDR3 runs to 12 residues. As DNA, the CDR3 is TGTGCCATCAAAGCGGTGAACACTGAAGCTTTCTTT. Its translation is CAIKAVNTEAFF.

The J gene is TRBJ1-2, the V gene TRBV30; D remains ambiguous. Trimming shortened V by 4 bases and J by 4 bases, and 16 bases separated the two germline ends. This CDR3 is built from 14 residues. CDR1 and CDR2 (germline): GTSNPN, SVGIG (reference sequence). DNA of the CDR3: TGTGCCTGGAAGATGGTCGGGAGTGGCTATGGCTACACCTTC. The encoded protein is CAWKMVGSGYGYTF. Complete variable domain (other parts from reference TRBV30 and TRBJ1-2): SQTIHQWPATLVQPVGSPLSLECTVEGTSNPNLYWYRQAAGRGLQLLFYSVGIGQISSEVPQNLSASRPQDRQFILSSKKLLLSDSGFYLCAWKMVGSGYGYTFGSGTRLTVV.

V and J are TRBV5-1 and TRBJ2-1; tentative D call: TRBD2 (5 bases). V was pared by 6 bases and J by 1 base, with 14 bases between. Germline values: CDR1 SGHRS, CDR2 YFSETQ. The CDR3 contains 15 residues. The CDR3 spells CASTLGSQSYNEQFF. The CDR3 DNA is TGCGCCAGCACCCTGGGGAGTCAGTCCTACAATGAGCAGTTCTTC.

V is TRBV20-1 and J is TRBJ1-2; 9 nucleotides match TRBD1. CDR1 is DFQATT, CDR2 SNEGSKA, per germline (reference sequence). This CDR3 is built from 11 residues. V lost 4 bases, J lost 10 bases, and 4 bases stayed unmatched. CDR3 in amino acids: CSATRTGDYTF. The DNA for the CDR3 is TGCAGTGCTACTAGGACAGGGGACTACACCTTC.

This clone occurred a few times. CDR3 amino acids: CASSELAGVTYEQYF. In DNA, the CDR3 is TGTGCCAGCAGTGAACTAGCGGGGGTTACCTACGAGCAGTACTTC. The chain links TRBV6-1 to TRBJ2-7, with TRBD2 matching 10 bases. Germline V gene data show CDR1 as MNHNS and CDR2 as SASEGT. CDR3 length: 15 amino acids. V gave up 2 bases and J gave up 2 bases; unmatched junction bases: 3.

The V and J genes are TRBV5-4 and TRBJ1-6; 8 bases agree with TRBD1. Unmatched junction bases numbered 5, after V lost 4 bases and J lost 11 bases. The CDR3 sequence is 13 residues long. Germline V gene lookup returns CDR1 SGHNT and CDR2 YYREEE (reference sequence). The CDR3 DNA follows: TGTGCCAGCAGCGGGGACAGGACAACACCCCTCCACTTT. It yields the protein CASSGDRTTPLHF.

This chain links TRBV28 with TRBJ1-5; tentative D call: TRBD1 (5 bases). Germline V gives CDR1 MDHEN, CDR2 SYDVKM. The CDR3 is made up of 12 amino acids. V was cut by 6 bases and J by 6 bases, with 9 bases left in between. This chain's CDR3 is CASRQGGQPQHF. The CDR3 nucleotides read TGTGCCAGCAGGCAGGGAGGTCAGCCCCAGCATTTT.

V gene TRBV11-3 combines with J gene TRBJ2-2; 11 positions agree with TRBD2. Trimming cost V 5 bases and J 5 bases; bases outside gene matches: 16. Germline CDR1 SGHNT, CDR2 YENEEA. The CDR3 sequence is 19 residues long. CDR3 DNA: TGTGCCAGCAGCCTCCGGTTAGCGGGGGGGCCGGGGAGTACCGGGGAGCTGTTTTTT. Translation: CASSLRLAGGPGSTGELFF.

The chain combines TRBV29-1 with TRBJ2-3; D is undetermined. From germline, CDR1 is SQVTM and CDR2 ANQGSEA. This CDR3 has 12 amino acids. V lost 4 bases and J lost 3, with 8 bases in between. The CDR3 loop reads CSVVAETDTQYF. CDR3 nucleotides: TGCAGCGTTGTGGCAGAAACAGATACGCAGTATTTT.

The V gene is TRBV18, the J gene TRBJ1-5; 9 nucleotides match TRBD1. The J segment lost 3 bases and the V segment lost 4 bases, leaving 4 bases of the junction unmatched. CDR1 is KGHSH and CDR2 is LQKENI in the germline V gene. The CDR3 has 15 amino acids. The CDR3 bases are TGTGCCAGCTCACTGGGACAGGGTCCCAATCAGCCCCAGCATTTT. Translation gives CASSLGQGPNQPQHF. Full variable domain (rest looked up from reference TRBV18 and TRBJ1-5): NAGVMQNPRHLVRRRGQEARLRCSPMKGHSHVYWYRQLPEEGLKFMVYLQKENIIDESGMPKERFSAEFPKEGPSILRIQQVVRGDSAAYFCASSLGQGPNQPQHFGDGTRLSIL.

The chain employs TRBV5-6 and TRBJ1-2; tentatively, D is TRBD1 (5 bases). In germline, CDR1 is SGHDT, CDR2 YYEEEE. Trimming stripped 4 bases from V and 7 bases from J, with 14 bases between. The CDR3 length is 13 residues. CDR3 sequence: CASSIQGLRGYTF. In DNA form, the CDR3 reads TGTGCCAGCAGCATTCAGGGACTTCGTGGCTACACCTTC.

There are a few counts of this clone. The rearrangement joins TRBV11-3 to TRBJ2-2; D uncertain. Trimming left V 3 bases short and J 3 bases short, with 11 bases between. This CDR3 has 15 amino acids. CDR1 is SGHNT and CDR2 is YENEEA in the germline V gene. The CDR3: CASSLFSTDTGELFF. The CDR3 coding sequence is TGTGCCAGCAGCTTGTTCAGTACCGACACCGGGGAGCTGTTTTTT.

This chain links TRBV9 with TRBJ2-7; D uncertain. CDR3 length: 14 amino acids. Looked up from germline, CDR1 is SGDLS and CDR2 is YYNGEE. V dropped 0 bases and J dropped 2 bases, with 9 bases sitting between them. This CDR3 is CASSVATVPYEQYF. The CDR3 DNA sequence: TGTGCCAGCAGCGTAGCTACCGTCCCCTACGAGCAGTACTTC.

This clone appeared a single time. The chain joins TRBV3-1 (or the pseudogene TRBV3-2) to TRBJ2-3, with TRBD1 matching over 8 bases. This CDR3 has 14 amino acids. CDR1 and CDR2 (germline): LGHDT, YNNKEL (reference sequence). Trimming at V came to 3 bases and at J to 6 bases, leaving 5 bases not matched to a gene. For the CDR3, the DNA is TGTGCCAGCAGCCACCTGGACAGGGCGGATACGCAGTATTTT. Translating it yields CASSHLDRADTQYF.

The V call is TRBV29-1, the J call TRBJ2-3; possible D gene TRBD1, 6 bases. The CDR3 runs to 14 residues. V gave up 4 bases and J gave up 9 bases, with 20 bases separating them. The germline CDR1 and CDR2 sequences are SQVTM and ANQGSEA. The CDR3 is CSVVRGRAPGTQYF. CDR3 DNA sequence: TGCAGCGTTGTTAGGGGGAGAGCTCCTGGGACGCAGTATTTT.

This chain links TRBV28 with TRBJ2-2, with TRBD2 identical over 11 bases. Germline V lookup: CDR1 MDHEN, CDR2 SYDVKM. The CDR3 is 16 amino acids. V shed 3 bases, J shed 3 bases, and the junction held 3 bases outside the gene matches. Written as DNA, the CDR3 is TGTGCCAGCAGTTTGGGACTAGCGGCCTACACCGGGGAGCTGTTTTTT. Its translation is CASSLGLAAYTGELFF.